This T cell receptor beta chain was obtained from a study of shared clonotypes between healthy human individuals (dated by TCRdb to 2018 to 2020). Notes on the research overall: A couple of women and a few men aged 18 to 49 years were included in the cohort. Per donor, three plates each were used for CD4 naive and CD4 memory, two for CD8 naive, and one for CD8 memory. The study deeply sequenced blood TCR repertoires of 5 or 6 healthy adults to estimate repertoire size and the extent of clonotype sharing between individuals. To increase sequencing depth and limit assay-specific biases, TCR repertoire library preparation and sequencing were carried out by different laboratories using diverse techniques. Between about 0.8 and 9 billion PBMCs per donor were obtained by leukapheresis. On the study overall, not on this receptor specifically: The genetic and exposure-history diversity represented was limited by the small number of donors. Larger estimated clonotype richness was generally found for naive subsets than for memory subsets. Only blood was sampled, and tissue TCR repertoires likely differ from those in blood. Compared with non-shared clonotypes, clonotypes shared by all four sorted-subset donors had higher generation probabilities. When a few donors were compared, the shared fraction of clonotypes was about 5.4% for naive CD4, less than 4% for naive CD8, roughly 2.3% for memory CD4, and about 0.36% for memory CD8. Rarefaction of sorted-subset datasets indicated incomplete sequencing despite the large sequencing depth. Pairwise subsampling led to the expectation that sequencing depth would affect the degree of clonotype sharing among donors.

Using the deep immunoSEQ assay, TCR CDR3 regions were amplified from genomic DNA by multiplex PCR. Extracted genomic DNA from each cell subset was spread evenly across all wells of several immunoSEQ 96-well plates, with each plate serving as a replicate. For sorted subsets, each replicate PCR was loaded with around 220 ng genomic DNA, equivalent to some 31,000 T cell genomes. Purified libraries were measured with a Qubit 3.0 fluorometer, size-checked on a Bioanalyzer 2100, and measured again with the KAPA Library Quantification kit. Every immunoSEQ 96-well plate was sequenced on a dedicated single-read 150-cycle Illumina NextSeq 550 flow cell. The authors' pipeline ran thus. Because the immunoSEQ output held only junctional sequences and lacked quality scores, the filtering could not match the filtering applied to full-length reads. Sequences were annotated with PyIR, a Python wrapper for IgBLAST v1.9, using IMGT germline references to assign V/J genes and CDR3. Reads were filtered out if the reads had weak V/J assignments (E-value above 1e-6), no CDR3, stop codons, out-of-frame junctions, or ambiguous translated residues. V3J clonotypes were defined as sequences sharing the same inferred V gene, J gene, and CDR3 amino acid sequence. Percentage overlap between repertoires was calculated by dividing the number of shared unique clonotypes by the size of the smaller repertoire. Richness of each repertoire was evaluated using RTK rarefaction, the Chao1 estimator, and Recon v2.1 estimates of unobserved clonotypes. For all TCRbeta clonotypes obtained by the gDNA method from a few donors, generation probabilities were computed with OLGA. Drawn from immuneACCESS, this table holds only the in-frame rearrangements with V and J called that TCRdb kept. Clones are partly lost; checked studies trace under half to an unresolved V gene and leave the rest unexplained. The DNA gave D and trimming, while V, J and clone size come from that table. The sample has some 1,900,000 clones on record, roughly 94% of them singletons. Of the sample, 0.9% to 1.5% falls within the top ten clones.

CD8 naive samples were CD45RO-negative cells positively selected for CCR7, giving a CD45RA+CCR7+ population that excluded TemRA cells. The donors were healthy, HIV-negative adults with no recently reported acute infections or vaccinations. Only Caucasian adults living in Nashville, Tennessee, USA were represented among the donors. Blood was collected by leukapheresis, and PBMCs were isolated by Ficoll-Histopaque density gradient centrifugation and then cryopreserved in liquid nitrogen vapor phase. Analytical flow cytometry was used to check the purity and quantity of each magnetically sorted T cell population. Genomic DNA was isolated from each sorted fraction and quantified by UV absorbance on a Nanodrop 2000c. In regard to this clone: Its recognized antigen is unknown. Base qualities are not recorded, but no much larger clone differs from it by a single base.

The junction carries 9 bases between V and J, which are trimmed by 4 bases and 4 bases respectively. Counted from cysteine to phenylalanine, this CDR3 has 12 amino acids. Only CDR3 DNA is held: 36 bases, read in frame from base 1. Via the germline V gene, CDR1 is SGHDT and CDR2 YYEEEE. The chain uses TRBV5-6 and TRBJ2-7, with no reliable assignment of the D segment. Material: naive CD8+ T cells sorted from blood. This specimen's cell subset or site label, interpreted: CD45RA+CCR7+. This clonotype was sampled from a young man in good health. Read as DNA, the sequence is TGTGCCAGCAGCATCGATACTTACGAGCAGTACTTC. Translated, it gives CASSIDTYEQYF.